The 13 T cell receptor beta chains given below trace back to one sample, sequenced in a study of vaccination effects on CD4 cells after COVID-19. Assay used: immunoSEQ multiplex PCR; TCRdb lists only in-frame clones, some missing. The sample gives about 72,000 clones, roughly four fifths of which show up once; about 2% is in the top ten. Culturing for 9 to 10 days preceded CD4+ T cell isolation. These TCRs' antigens remain unknown. The input for sequencing was CD4+ T cells from PBMCs cultured without peptide, taken before COVID-19 vaccination. The receptors come from a human donor who received a COVID-19 vaccine.

The chain joins TRBV19 to TRBJ2-7; 9 bases line up with TRBD1. The CDR3 is 11 residues long. Unmatched junction bases numbered 3, after V lost 9 bases and J lost 6 bases. The V gene's germline CDR1 is LNHDA and CDR2 SQIVND (reference sequence). CDR3 region: CASSDRGEQYV. CDR3 nucleotide sequence: TGTGCCAGCTCGGACAGGGGCGAGCAGTACGTC.

This clone has more than one count but fewer than ten. The chain uses TRBV3-1 (or the pseudogene TRBV3-2) and TRBJ1-2; D gene uncertain. The V and J ends lost 4 bases and 4 bases respectively, with 16 bases between them. This CDR3 has 15 amino acids. Germline lookup yields CDR1 LGHDT and CDR2 YNNKEL (reference sequence). The CDR3 DNA is TGTGCCAGCAGCCTCCCGGGAGAACGGTCCTATGGCTACACCTTC. It codes for CASSLPGERSYGYTF.

V is TRBV7-2 and J is TRBJ2-1, with 9 bases that match TRBD1. In germline, CDR1 is SGHTA, CDR2 FQGNSA. The V and J ends lost 5 bases and 7 bases, in that order; junction bases with no gene match: 9. CDR3 length equals 15 residues. The chain's CDR3 is CASSPYRDRENEQFF. The DNA of the CDR3 is TGTGCCAGCAGCCCATACCGGGACAGGGAGAATGAGCAGTTCTTC. Filled out from reference TRBV7-2 and TRBJ2-1, the complete variable domain reads GAGVSQSPSNKVTEKGKDVELRCDPISGHTALYWYRQSLGQGLEFLIYFQGNSAPDKSGLPSDRFSAERTGGSVSTLTIQRTQQEDSAVYLCASSPYRDRENEQFFGPGTRLTVL.

CDR3 nucleotides: TGTGCCAGTAGTATACGACATAGTGATATCTCCTACAATGAGCAGTTCTTC. Its translation: CASSIRHSDISYNEQFF. The chain combines TRBV19 with TRBJ2-1, with D hard to call. Trimming removed 2 bases from V and 0 bases from J, with 14 bases in between. Germline V gene sequence: CDR1 LNHDA, CDR2 SQIVND (reference sequence). The CDR3 has 17 residues.

This clone was picked up a small number of times. The chain uses TRBV29-1 and TRBJ2-5, with D perhaps matching TRBD1 (6 bases). V lost 2 bases and J 4 bases, leaving 17 bases between the germline ends. The germline CDR1 and CDR2 sequences are SQVTM and ANQGSEA. CDR3 length: 15 amino acids. CDR3 residues: CSVEWGLVGRETQYF. The CDR3 DNA reads TGCAGCGTTGAATGGGGGCTAGTGGGCCGAGAGACCCAGTACTTC.

The chain has TRBV5-4 and TRBJ2-2, with D tentatively TRBD1 or TRBD2 (5 bases each). Germline V gene lookup returns CDR1 SGHNT and CDR2 YYREEE (reference sequence). Trimming cost V 4 bases and J 4 bases, with 17 bases left between them. The CDR3 length is 16 residues. The CDR3 DNA reads as TGTGCCAGCAGCCTCCTGGGGGAGTGGACCACCGGGGAGCTGTTTTTT. It codes for CASSLLGEWTTGELFF. The full variable domain, its missing parts supplied by reference TRBV5-4 and TRBJ2-2, is ETGVTQSPTHLIKTRGQQVTLRCSSQSGHNTVSWYQQALGQGPQFIFQYYREEENGRGNFPPRFSGLQFPNYSSELNVNALELDDSALYLCASSLLGEWTTGELFFGEGSRLTVL.

The chain recombines TRBV5-1 with TRBJ2-5; 13 bases align to TRBD2. The germline CDR1 and CDR2 sequences are SGHRS and YFSETQ. V lost 3 bases, J lost 5 bases, and 1 base stayed unmatched. CDR3 length: 14 amino acids. DNA of the CDR3: TGCGCCAGCAGCTCGGGACTAGCGGGGGAGACCCAGTACTTC. Its translation: CASSSGLAGETQYF. Drawing the rest from reference TRBV5-1 and TRBJ2-5, the complete variable domain is KAGVTQTPRYLIKTRGQQVTLSCSPISGHRSVSWYQQTPGQGLQFLFEYFSETQRNKGNFPGRFSGRQFSNSRSEMNVSTLELGDSALYLCASSSGLAGETQYFGPGTRLLVL.

The chain recombines TRBV6-5 with TRBJ1-6; a weak D match, TRBD1 (5 bases). Germline V gene sequence: CDR1 MNHEY, CDR2 SVGAGI. This CDR3 has 15 amino acids. V lost 2 bases, J lost 10 bases, and 15 bases lay in between. This chain's CDR3 is CASSYDSQAWSPLHF. The CDR3 DNA reads as TGTGCCAGCAGTTACGACAGCCAGGCCTGGTCACCCCTCCACTTT.

The gene calls are TRBV12-3 or TRBV12-4 and TRBJ1-1; tentative D call: TRBD1 (5 bases). V was cut by 2 bases and J by 10 bases, with 14 bases left in between. The CDR3 runs to 13 residues. The CDR3 spells CASSLRQGGVAFF. The CDR3 DNA sequence: TGTGCCAGCAGTTTAAGGCAGGGCGGGGTAGCTTTCTTT.

The J gene is TRBJ2-7, the V gene TRBV18, with 8 bases that match TRBD2. This CDR3 contains 14 residues. The germline V gene has CDR1 KGHSH and CDR2 LQKENI. The junction had 5 bases not matched to a gene; V was cut back by 2 bases and J by 5 bases. This CDR3 is CASSPGSGGHEQYV. The CDR3 DNA reads as TGTGCCAGCTCACCAGGGAGCGGGGGTCACGAGCAGTACGTC.

The CDR3 region has the DNA TGTGCCATCAGAGAGACAGGGCCTGGAAACACCATATATTTT. It yields the protein CAIRETGPGNTIYF. The V call is TRBV10-3, the J call TRBJ1-3, with TRBD1 matching 7 bases. Germline CDR1 is ENHRY and CDR2 is SYGVKD. The CDR3 loop spans 14 amino acids. V was pared by 6 bases and J by 2 bases, with 4 bases of the junction left unmatched.

This sequence joins TRBV20-1 and TRBJ1-1; D unresolved. CDR1 is DFQATT and CDR2 is SNEGSKA in the germline V gene (reference sequence). Trimming stripped 0 bases from V and 8 bases from J, with 7 bases between. The CDR3 runs to 11 residues. CDR3: CSARDEREAFF. CDR3 coding DNA: TGCAGTGCTAGAGATGAGAGGGAAGCTTTCTTT.

This chain uses TRBV12-3 or TRBV12-4 with TRBJ2-5; unclear D gene. Trimming removed 3 bases from V and 5 bases from J, with 10 bases in between. This CDR3 is 13 amino acids long. The CDR3 coding sequence is TGTGCCAGCAGTTTTGGAGTTGAGGAGACCCAGTACTTC. Its protein product is CASSFGVEETQYF.